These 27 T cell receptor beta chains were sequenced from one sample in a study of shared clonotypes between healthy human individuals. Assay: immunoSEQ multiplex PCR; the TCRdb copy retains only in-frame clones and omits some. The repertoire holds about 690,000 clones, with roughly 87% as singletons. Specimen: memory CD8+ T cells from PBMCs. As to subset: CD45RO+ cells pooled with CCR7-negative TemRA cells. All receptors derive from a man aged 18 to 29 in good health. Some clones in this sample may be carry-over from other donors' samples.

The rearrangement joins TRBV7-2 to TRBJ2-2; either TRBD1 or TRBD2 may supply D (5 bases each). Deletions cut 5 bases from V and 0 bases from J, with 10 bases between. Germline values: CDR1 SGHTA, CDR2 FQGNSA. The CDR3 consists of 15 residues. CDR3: CASSPGLANTGELFF. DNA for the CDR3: TGTGCCAGCAGCCCGGGGCTAGCGAACACCGGGGAGCTGTTTTTT.

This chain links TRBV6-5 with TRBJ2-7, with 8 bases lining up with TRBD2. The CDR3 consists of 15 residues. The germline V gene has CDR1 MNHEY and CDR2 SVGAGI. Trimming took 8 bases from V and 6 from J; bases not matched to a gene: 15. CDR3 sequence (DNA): TGTGCCAGCCTGTTGAGAGCGGGGGTTTTCTCCGAGCAGTACTTC. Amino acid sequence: CASLLRAGVFSEQYF.

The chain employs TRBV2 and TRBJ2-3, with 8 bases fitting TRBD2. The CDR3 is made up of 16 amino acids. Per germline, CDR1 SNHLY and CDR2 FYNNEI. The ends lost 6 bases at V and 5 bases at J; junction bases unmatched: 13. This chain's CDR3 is CASSQGAGGILDTQYF. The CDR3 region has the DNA TGTGCCAGCAGCCAGGGTGCGGGAGGTATTCTAGATACGCAGTATTTT.

CDR3 region: CASSFQREKTGELFF. In DNA, the CDR3 is TGTGCCAGCAGTTTTCAGCGGGAGAAAACCGGGGAGCTGTTTTTT. The chain couples TRBV28 to TRBJ2-2; TRBD2 matches 8 bases. The CDR3 has 15 amino acids. V lost 3 bases, J lost 5 bases, and 5 bases stayed unmatched. Germline V gives CDR1 MDHEN, CDR2 SYDVKM.

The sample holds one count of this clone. As DNA, the CDR3 is TGTGCCAGCAGGAACACCGGGGAGCTGTTTTTT. Its translation: CASRNTGELFF. V gene TRBV9 combines with J gene TRBJ2-2; D is unresolved. Trimming stripped 5 bases from V and 1 base from J, with 0 bases between. Germline V gene data show CDR1 as SGDLS and CDR2 as YYNGEE. CDR3 length: 11 amino acids. Drawing the rest from reference TRBV9 and TRBJ2-2, the complete variable domain is DSGVTQTPKHLITATGQRVTLRCSPRSGDLSVYWYQQSLDQGLQFLIQYYNGEERAKGNILERFSAQQFPDLHSELNLSSLELGDSALYFCASRNTGELFFGEGSRLTVL.

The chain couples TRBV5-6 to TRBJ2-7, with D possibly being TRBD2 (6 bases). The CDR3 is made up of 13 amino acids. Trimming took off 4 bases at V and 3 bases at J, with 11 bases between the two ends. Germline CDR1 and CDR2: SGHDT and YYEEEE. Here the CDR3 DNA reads TGTGCCAGCAGCCCGGGCGGGGACTACGAGCAGTACTTC. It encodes CASSPGGDYEQYF. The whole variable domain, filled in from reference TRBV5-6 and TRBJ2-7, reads DAGVTQSPTHLIKTRGQQVTLRCSPKSGHDTVSWYQQALGQGPQFIFQYYEEEERQRGNFPDRFSGHQFPNYSSELNVNALLLGDSALYLCASSPGGDYEQYFGPGTRLTVT.

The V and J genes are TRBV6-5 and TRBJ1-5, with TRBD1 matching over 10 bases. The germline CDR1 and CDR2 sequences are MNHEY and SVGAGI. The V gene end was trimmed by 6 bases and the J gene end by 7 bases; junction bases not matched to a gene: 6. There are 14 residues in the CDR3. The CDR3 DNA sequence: TGTGCCAGCAGAGCCGGGACAGGGGAACAGCCCCAGCATTTT. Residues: CASRAGTGEQPQHF.

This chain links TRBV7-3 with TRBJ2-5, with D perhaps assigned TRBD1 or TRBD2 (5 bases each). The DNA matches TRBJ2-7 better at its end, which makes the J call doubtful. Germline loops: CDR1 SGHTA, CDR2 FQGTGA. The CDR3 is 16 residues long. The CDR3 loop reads CASSLTGDHISGEQYF. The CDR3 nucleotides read TGTGCCAGCAGCTTAACGGGGGACCATATCTCTGGCGAGCAGTACTTC.

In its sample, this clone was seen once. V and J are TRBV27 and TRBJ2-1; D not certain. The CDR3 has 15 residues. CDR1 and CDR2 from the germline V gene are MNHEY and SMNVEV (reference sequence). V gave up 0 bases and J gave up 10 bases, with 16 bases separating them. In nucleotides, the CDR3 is TGTGCCAGCAGTTTATCGCGCTCGTCCGGGCCAGAGCAGTTCTTC. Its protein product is CASSLSRSSGPEQFF.

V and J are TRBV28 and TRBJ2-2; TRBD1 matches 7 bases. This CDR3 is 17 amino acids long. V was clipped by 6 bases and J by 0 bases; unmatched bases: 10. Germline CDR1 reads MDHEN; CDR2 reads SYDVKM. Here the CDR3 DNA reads TGTGCCAGCAGCCCTGGGACAGCCGGCCCGAACACCGGGGAGCTGTTTTTT. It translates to CASSPGTAGPNTGELFF.

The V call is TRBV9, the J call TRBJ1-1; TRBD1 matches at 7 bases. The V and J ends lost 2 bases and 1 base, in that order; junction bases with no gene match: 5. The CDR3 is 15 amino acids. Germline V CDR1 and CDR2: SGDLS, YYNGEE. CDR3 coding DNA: TGTGCCAGCAGCGTTACAGGGGCAACGAACACTGAAGCTTTCTTT. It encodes CASSVTGATNTEAFF.

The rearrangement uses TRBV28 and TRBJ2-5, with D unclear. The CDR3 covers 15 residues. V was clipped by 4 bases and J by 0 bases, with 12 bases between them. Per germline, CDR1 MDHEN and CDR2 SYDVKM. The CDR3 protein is CASSSPPLHQETQYF. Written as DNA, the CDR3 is TGTGCCAGCAGTTCCCCTCCCCTGCACCAAGAGACCCAGTACTTC.

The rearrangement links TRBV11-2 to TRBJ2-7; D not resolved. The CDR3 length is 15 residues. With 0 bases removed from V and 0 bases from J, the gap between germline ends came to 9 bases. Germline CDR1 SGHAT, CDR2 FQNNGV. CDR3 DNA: TGTGCCAGCAGCTTAGAGGGCCACATCTCCTACGAGCAGTACTTC. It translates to CASSLEGHISYEQYF.

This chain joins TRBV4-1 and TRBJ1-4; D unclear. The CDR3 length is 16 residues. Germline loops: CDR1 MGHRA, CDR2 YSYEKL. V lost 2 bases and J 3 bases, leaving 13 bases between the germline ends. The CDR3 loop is CASSQPFFPANEKLFF. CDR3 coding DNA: TGCGCCAGCAGCCAACCCTTCTTCCCGGCTAATGAAAAACTGTTTTTT.

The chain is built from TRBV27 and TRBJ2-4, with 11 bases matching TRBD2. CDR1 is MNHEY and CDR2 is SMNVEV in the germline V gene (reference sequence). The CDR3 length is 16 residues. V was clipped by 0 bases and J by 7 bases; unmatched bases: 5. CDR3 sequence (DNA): TGTGCCAGCAGTTTATCGAAGGGACTAGCGGCCAACATTCAGTACTTC. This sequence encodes CASSLSKGLAANIQYF.

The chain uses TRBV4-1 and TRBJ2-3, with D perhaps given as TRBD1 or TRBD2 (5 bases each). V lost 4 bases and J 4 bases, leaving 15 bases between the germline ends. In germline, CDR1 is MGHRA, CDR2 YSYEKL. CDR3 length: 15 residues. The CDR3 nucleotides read TGCGCCAGCAGCCCTCTGGGGGTTTGGGCAGATACGCAGTATTTT. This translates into CASSPLGVWADTQYF.

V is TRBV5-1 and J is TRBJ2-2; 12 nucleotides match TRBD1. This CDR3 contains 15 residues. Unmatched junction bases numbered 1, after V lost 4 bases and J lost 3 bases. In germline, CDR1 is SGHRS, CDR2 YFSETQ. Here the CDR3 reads CASSGTGGHTGELFF. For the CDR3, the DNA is TGCGCCAGCAGCGGGACAGGGGGCCACACCGGGGAGCTGTTTTTT.

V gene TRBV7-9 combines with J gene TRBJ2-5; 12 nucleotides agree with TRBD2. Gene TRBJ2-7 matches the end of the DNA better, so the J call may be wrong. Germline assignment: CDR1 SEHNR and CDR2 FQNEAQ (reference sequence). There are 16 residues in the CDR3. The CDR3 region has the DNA TGTGCCAGCAGCTCCGGACTAGCGGGACCTACCTACGAGCAGTACTTC. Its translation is CASSSGLAGPTYEQYF.

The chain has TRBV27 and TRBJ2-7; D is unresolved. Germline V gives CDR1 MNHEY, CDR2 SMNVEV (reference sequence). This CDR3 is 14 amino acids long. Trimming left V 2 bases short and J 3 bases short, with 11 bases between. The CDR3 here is CASSLHGPDYEQYF. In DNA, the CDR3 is TGTGCCAGCAGTTTACACGGTCCGGACTACGAGCAGTACTTC.

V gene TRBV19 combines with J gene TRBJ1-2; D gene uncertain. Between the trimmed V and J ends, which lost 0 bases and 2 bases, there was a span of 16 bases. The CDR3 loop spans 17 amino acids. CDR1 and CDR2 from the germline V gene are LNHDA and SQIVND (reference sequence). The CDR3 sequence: CASSIDVSAPGNYGYTF. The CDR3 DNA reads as TGTGCCAGTAGTATAGATGTCAGTGCCCCTGGAAACTATGGCTACACCTTC.

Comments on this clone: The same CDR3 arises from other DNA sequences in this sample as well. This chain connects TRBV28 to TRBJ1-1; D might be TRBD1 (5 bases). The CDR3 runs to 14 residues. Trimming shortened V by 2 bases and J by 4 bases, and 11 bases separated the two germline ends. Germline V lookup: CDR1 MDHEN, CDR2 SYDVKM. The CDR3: CASSLAQGGTEAFF. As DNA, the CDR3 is TGTGCCAGCAGTTTAGCTCAGGGTGGCACTGAAGCTTTCTTT.

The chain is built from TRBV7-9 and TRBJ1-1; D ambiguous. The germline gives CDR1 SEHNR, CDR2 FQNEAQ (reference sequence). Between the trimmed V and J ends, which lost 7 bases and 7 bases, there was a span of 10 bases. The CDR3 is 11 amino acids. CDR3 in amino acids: CASTVPDEAFF. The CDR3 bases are TGTGCCAGCACCGTCCCAGATGAAGCTTTCTTT.

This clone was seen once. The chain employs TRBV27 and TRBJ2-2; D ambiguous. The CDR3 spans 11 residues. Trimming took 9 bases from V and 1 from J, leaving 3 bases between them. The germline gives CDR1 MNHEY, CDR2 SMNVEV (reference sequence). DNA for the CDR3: TGTGCCAGTATGAACACCGGGGAGCTGTTTTTT. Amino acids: CASMNTGELFF.

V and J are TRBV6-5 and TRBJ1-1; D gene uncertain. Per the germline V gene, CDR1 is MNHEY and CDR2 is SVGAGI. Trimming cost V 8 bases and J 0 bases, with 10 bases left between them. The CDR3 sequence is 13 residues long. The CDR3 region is CASFPNLNTEAFF. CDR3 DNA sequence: TGTGCCAGCTTTCCAAACTTGAACACTGAAGCTTTCTTT.

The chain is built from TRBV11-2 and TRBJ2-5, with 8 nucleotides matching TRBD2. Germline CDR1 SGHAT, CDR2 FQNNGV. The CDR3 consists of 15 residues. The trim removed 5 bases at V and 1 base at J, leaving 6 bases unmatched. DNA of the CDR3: TGTGCCAGCAGCCCAGCGGGAGCCCGCCAAGAGACCCAGTACTTC. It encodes CASSPAGARQETQYF.

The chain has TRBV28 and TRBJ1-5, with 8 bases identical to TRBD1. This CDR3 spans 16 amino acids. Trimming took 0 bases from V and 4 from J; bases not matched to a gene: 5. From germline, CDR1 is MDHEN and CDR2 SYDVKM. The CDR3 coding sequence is TGTGCCAGCAGTTTATGGACAGGGGCAGTAAATCAGCCCCAGCATTTT. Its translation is CASSLWTGAVNQPQHF.

DNA of the CDR3: TGTGCCAGCAGCTTCCCGAGGGAGGACTATGGCTACACCTTC. Translating gives CASSFPREDYGYTF. The chain combines TRBV7-9 with TRBJ1-2; D gene ambiguous. The CDR3 runs to 14 residues. CDR1 and CDR2 (germline): SEHNR, FQNEAQ (reference sequence). V lost 3 bases and J lost 3, with 11 bases in between.